The clone carrying this T cell receptor (beta chain) was observed once. This entry belongs to a study of blood T cell repertoires in COVID-19. Some clones are missing from TCRdb's copy, which holds only in-frame ones; the method was immunoSEQ multiplex PCR. The profile shows 200,000 to 300,000 clones, about 91% of them singletons. After removal of 1 base from V and 4 bases from J, the junction contained 8 bases not matched to a gene. The CDR3 length is 16 residues. CDR1 is LGHDT and CDR2 is YNNKEL in the germline V gene (reference sequence). This sequence joins TRBV3-1 (or the pseudogene TRBV3-2) and TRBJ2-3, with 7 bases that match TRBD2. The sequenced material came from peripheral blood. This TCR came from a woman aged 30 to 39 with COVID-19, enrolled during active disease. The CDR3, as DNA: TGTGCCAGCAGCCAAGGGGGCGGGAGAGGGGCAGATACGCAGTATTTT. As protein: CASSQGGGRGADTQYF.